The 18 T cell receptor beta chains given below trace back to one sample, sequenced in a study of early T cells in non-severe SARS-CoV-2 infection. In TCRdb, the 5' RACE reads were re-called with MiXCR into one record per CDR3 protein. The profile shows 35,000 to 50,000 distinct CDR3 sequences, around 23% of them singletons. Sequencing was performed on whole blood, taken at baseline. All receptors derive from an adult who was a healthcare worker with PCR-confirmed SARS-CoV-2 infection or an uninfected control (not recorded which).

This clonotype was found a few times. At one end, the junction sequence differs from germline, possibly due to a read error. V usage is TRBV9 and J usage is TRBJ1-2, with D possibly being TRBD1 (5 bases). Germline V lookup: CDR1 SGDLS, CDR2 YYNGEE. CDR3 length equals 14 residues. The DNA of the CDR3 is TGTGCCAGCACCGTAGAAGCGACAGACTATGGCTACACCTTC. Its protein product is CASTVEATDYGYTF.

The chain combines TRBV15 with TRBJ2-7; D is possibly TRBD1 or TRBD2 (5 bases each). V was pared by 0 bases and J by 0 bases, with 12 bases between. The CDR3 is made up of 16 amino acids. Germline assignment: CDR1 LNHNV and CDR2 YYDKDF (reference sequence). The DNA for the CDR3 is TGTGCCACCAGCAGAGATGGGGACCGCAGCTCCTACGAGCAGTACTTC. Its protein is CATSRDGDRSSYEQYF.

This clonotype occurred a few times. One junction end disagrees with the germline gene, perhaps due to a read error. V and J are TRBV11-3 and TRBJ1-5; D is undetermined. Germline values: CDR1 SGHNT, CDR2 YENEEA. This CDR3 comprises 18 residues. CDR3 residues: CASTLRAPRTNSNQPQHF. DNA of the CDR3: TGTGCCAGCACCTTACGGGCCCCCAGGACTAATAGCAATCAGCCCCAGCATTTT. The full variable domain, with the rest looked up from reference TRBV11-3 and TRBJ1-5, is EAGVVQSPRYKIIEKKQPVAFWCNPISGHNTLYWYLQNLGQGPELLIRYENEEAVDDSQLPKDRFSAERLKGVDSTLKIQPAELGDSAVYLCASTLRAPRTNSNQPQHFGDGTRLSIL.

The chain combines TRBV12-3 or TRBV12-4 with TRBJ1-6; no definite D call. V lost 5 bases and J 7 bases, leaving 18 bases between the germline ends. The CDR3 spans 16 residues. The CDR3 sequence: CASSLNSPMANSPLHF. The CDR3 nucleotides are TGTGCCAGCAGTCTCAATAGCCCCATGGCAAATTCACCCCTCCACTTT.

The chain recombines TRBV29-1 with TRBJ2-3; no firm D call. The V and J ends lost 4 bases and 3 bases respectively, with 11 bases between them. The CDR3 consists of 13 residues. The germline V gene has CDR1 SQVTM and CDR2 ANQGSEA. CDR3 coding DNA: TGCAGCGTTGCGACCGGGCGGACAGATACGCAGTATTTT. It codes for CSVATGRTDTQYF.

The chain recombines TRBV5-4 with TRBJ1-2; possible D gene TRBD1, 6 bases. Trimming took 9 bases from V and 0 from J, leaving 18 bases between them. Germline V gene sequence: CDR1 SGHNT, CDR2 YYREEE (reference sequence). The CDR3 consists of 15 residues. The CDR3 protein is CATPGEKGANYGYTF. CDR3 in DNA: TGTGCCACCCCCGGGGAGAAGGGGGCTAACTATGGCTACACCTTC.

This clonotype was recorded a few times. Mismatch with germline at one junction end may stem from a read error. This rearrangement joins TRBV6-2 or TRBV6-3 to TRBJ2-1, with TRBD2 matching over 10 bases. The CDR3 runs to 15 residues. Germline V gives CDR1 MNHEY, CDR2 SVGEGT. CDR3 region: CASSQSGGVYSEQFF. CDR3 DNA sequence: TGTGCCAGCAGTCAGAGCGGGGGGGTGTACAGTGAGCAGTTCTTC.

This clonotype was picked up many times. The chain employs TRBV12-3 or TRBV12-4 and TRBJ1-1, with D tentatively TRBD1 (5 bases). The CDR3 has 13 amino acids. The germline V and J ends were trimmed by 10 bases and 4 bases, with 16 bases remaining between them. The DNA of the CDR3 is TGTGCCATCTCCGCGAGGAGGGGCACTGAAGCTTTCTTT. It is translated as CAISARRGTEAFF.

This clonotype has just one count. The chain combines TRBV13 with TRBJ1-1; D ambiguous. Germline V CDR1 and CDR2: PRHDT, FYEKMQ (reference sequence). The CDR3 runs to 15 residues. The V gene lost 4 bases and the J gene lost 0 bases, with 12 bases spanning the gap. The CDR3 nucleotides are TGTGCCAGCAGCTCAGCTGCGGGTCTGAACACTGAAGCTTTCTTT. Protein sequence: CASSSAAGLNTEAFF.

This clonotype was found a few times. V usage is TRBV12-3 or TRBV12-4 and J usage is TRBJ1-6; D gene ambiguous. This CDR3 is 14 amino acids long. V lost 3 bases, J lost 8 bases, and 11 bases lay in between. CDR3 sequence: CASSLELGYSPLHF. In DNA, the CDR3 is TGTGCCAGCAGTTTGGAACTAGGTTATTCACCCCTCCACTTT.

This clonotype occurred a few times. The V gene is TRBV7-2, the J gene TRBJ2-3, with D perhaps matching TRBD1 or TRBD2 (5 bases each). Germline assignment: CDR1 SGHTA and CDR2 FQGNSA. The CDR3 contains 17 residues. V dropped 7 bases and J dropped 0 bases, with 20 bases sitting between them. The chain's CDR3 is CASTFSGAGSSTDTQYF. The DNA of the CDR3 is TGTGCCAGCACCTTCTCCGGGGCAGGTTCTAGCACAGATACGCAGTATTTT.

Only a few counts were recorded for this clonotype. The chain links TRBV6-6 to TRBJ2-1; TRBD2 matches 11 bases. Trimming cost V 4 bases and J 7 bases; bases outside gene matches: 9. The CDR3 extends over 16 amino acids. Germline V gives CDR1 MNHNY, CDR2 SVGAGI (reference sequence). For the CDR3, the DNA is TGTGCCAGCAGTTTAAATAGCGGGGGGGCTAAAAATGAGCAGTTCTTC. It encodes CASSLNSGGAKNEQFF.

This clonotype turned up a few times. The CDR3 spells CASSGINFVSPLHF. CDR3 bases: TGTGCCAGCAGCGGGATAAATTTTGTCTCACCCCTCCACTTT. The V and J genes are TRBV2 and TRBJ1-6; D uncertain. V was shortened by 6 bases and J by 10 bases, with 16 bases between the two germline ends. Germline lookup yields CDR1 SNHLY and CDR2 FYNNEI. This CDR3 comprises 14 residues.

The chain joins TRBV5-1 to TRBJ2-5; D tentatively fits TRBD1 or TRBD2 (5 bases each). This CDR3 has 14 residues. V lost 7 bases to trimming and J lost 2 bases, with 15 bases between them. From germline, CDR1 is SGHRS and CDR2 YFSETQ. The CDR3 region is CASATTWGQETQYF. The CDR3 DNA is TGCGCCAGCGCAACCACGTGGGGGCAAGAGACCCAGTACTTC. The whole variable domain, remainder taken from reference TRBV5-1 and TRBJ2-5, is KAGVTQTPRYLIKTRGQQVTLSCSPISGHRSVSWYQQTPGQGLQFLFEYFSETQRNKGNFPGRFSGRQFSNSRSEMNVSTLELGDSALYLCASATTWGQETQYFGPGTRLLVL.

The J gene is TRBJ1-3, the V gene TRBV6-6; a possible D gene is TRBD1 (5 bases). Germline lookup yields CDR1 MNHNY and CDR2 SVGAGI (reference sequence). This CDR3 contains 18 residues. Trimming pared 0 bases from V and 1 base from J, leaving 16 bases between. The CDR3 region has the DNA TGTGCCAGCAGTTACTCAGGGGCTGGGGACTTGTCTGGAAACACCATATATTTT. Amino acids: CASSYSGAGDLSGNTIYF.

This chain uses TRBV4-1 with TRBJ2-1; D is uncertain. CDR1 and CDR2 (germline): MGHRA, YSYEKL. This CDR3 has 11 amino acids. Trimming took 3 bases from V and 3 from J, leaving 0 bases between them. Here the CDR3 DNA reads TGCGCCAGCAGCCACTACAATGAGCAGTTCTTC. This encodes CASSHYNEQFF.

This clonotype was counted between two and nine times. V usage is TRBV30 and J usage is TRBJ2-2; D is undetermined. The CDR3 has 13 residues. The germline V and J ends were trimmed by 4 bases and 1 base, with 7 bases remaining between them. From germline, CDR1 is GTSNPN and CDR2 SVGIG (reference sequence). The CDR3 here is CAWKLQNTGELFF. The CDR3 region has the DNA TGTGCCTGGAAGTTACAGAACACCGGGGAGCTGTTTTTT.

CDR3 protein: CASSQNQARDTQYF. CDR3 DNA sequence: TGCGCCAGCAGCCAAAATCAAGCGCGAGATACGCAGTATTTT. The chain couples TRBV4-1 to TRBJ2-3; D not resolved. The germline V gene encodes CDR1 MGHRA and CDR2 YSYEKL. V lost 2 bases and J lost 5, with 11 bases in between. The CDR3 totals 14 residues.